These 29 T cell receptor beta chains were sequenced from one sample in a study of regulatory T cells in long-lasting Graves disease. Stated time point: newly diagnosed GD, antithyroid drugs for less than 3 months. The authors made the TCR library using RNA they extracted from PBMCs. Assembly of TCR beta libraries relied on iRepertoire HTBI primers together with Arm-PCR of CDR3 regions. TCRdb fed the multiplex PCR reads into MiXCR, producing one record per CDR3 protein. The table has roughly 530,000 distinct CDR3 sequences, roughly 16% seen once. The same specimen was also included in a second study, on T cells in Graves' hyperthyroidism and ophthalmopathy.

The specimen was peripheral blood mononuclear cells (PBMCs), collected at new diagnosis, from a patient treated with antithyroid drugs. The receptors stem from a woman between 40 and 65 years old with Graves disease.

This clonotype was picked up many times. This sequence joins TRBV11-2 and TRBJ2-1, with D unclear. This CDR3 contains 13 residues. Germline loops: CDR1 SGHAT, CDR2 FQNNGV. V gave up 4 bases and J gave up 6 bases, with 10 bases separating them. As DNA, the CDR3 is TGTGCCAGCAGCTCTCCGAGAGGCAATGAGCAGTTCTTC. Encoded protein: CASSSPRGNEQFF.

This clonotype was picked up many times. The J gene is TRBJ2-7, the V gene TRBV12-3 or TRBV12-4, with D tentatively TRBD1 (5 bases). The CDR3 spans 15 residues. With 2 bases removed from V and 0 bases from J, the gap between germline ends came to 11 bases. CDR3 bases: TGTGCCAGCAGTTTAAGTTCAGGGTACTCCTACGAGCAGTACTTC. The encoded protein is CASSLSSGYSYEQYF.

This clonotype appeared many times. The chain couples TRBV2 to TRBJ2-2, with D tentatively TRBD2 (5 bases). Trimming stripped 2 bases from V and 5 bases from J, with 6 bases between. In germline, CDR1 is SNHLY, CDR2 FYNNEI. CDR3 size: 13 residues. CDR3 amino acids: CASSERGTGELFF. In nucleotides, the CDR3 is TGTGCCAGCAGTGAACGGGGTACCGGGGAGCTGTTTTTT.

This clonotype was counted ten times or more. The CDR3 nucleotides are TGTGCCAGCAGTGATCGGAGCGACGAGCAGTACTTC. Amino acids: CASSDRSDEQYF. The chain employs TRBV2 and TRBJ2-7; D is unclear. The CDR3 runs 12 residues. The V gene lost 3 bases and the J gene lost 5 bases, with 8 bases spanning the gap. CDR1 is SNHLY and CDR2 is FYNNEI in the germline V gene.

In the case of this clonotype: A much larger clone is a single base away; this may be a read error. V gene TRBV28 combines with J gene TRBJ1-4; 7 positions agree with TRBD1. The CDR3 contains 15 residues. Germline loops: CDR1 MDHEN, CDR2 SYDVKM. The CDR3 region is CASSPQDRSWEKPFF. The CDR3 region has the DNA TGTGCCAGCAGTCCACAGGACAGGTCGTGGGAAAAACCGTTTTTT.

This clonotype was picked up many times. The gene calls are TRBV7-9 and TRBJ2-7; 13 bases are shared with TRBD2. In germline, CDR1 is SEHNR, CDR2 FQNEAQ (reference sequence). This CDR3 region has 16 residues. V was pared by 5 bases and J by 4 bases, with 8 bases of the junction left unmatched. The CDR3 region has the DNA TGTGCCAGCAGCCTCGGGACTAGCGGGGAGGCTTACGAGCAGTACTTC. Translated: CASSLGTSGEAYEQYF. The full variable domain, completed using reference TRBV7-9 and TRBJ2-7, is DTGVSQNPRHKITKRGQNVTFRCDPISEHNRLYWYRQTLGQGPEFLTYFQNEAQLEKSRLLSDRFSAERPKGSFSTLEIQRTEQGDSAMYLCASSLGTSGEAYEQYFGPGTRLTVT.

There are a few counts of this clonotype. This sequence joins TRBV19 and TRBJ1-1, with 9 bases that match TRBD1. V was clipped by 6 bases and J by 5 bases; unmatched bases: 4. The CDR3 has 13 amino acids. Germline CDR1 LNHDA, CDR2 SQIVND (reference sequence). The CDR3 reads CASSTGGRTEAFF. The DNA of the CDR3 is TGTGCCAGTAGCACAGGGGGCCGGACTGAAGCTTTCTTT.

The chain's CDR3 is CASVSRGSSYNEQFF. In DNA form, the CDR3 reads TGTGCTAGTGTTTCCCGGGGTAGCTCCTACAATGAGCAGTTCTTC. The chain combines TRBV12-5 with TRBJ2-1; the D gene is possibly TRBD2 (5 bases). Germline assignment: CDR1 LGHNT and CDR2 FRNRAP. Trimming shortened V by 7 bases and J by 0 bases, and 13 bases separated the two germline ends. CDR3 length equals 15 residues.

This chain joins TRBV19 and TRBJ1-2, with TRBD1 as a possible D gene (5 bases). The CDR3 has 14 residues. The germline gives CDR1 LNHDA, CDR2 SQIVND (reference sequence). V was pared by 10 bases and J by 4 bases, with 19 bases between. The CDR3 DNA is TGTGCCATCGGTGGGACCGGGGTACCCTATGGCTACACCTTC. Its translation: CAIGGTGVPYGYTF.

This clonotype was found many times. The chain combines TRBV12-3 or TRBV12-4 with TRBJ1-1; TRBD1 is a possible D gene (6 bases). This CDR3 region has 17 residues. V was clipped by 5 bases and J by 0 bases, with 19 bases between them. The CDR3 protein is CASSNREVWLMNTEAFF. Here the CDR3 DNA reads TGTGCCAGCAGTAACAGGGAGGTCTGGCTCATGAACACTGAAGCTTTCTTT.

This sequence joins TRBV12-5 and TRBJ2-3; either TRBD1 or TRBD2 may supply D (6 bases each). Between the trimmed V and J ends, which lost 9 bases and 0 bases, there was a span of 16 bases. The CDR3 runs 15 residues. Germline V gene sequence: CDR1 LGHNT, CDR2 FRNRAP. The CDR3 here is CARGGSATSTDTQYF. DNA for the CDR3: TGTGCTAGGGGGGGCAGCGCCACTAGCACAGATACGCAGTATTTT.

This clonotype turned up a few times. An end of the junction does not agree with germline; a read error may underlie this. The genes are TRBV2 and TRBJ2-7, with 10 positions matching TRBD1. This CDR3 spans 17 amino acids. The germline gives CDR1 SNHLY, CDR2 FYNNEI. The CDR3 protein is CSSSEGGLRDRGYEQYF. The CDR3, as DNA: TGTTCCAGCAGTGAAGGTGGCCTCCGGGACAGGGGCTACGAGCAGTACTTC. The full variable domain, its missing parts supplied by reference TRBV2 and TRBJ2-7, is EPEVTQTPSHQVTQMGQEVILRCVPISNHLYFYWYRQILGQKVEFLVSFYNNEISEKSEIFDDQFSVERPDGSNFTLKIRSTKLEDSAMYFCSSSEGGLRDRGYEQYFGPGTRLTVT.

The chain uses TRBV29-1 and TRBJ1-4; weak D call: TRBD1 (6 bases). The CDR3 spans 14 residues. The V gene lost 7 bases and the J gene lost 4 bases, with 16 bases spanning the gap. Germline lookup yields CDR1 SQVTM and CDR2 ANQGSEA. CDR3 in DNA: TGCAGCGGTGCCCATGGGGGCAGTAATGAAAAACTGTTTTTT. It codes for CSGAHGGSNEKLFF.

This clonotype was seen many times. CDR3 sequence (DNA): TGTGCCAGCAGCTTAGGGGCAGGGGGCGCCGGCACAGATACGCAGTATTTT. Translating gives CASSLGAGGAGTDTQYF. The J gene is TRBJ2-3, the V gene TRBV11-3; 8 nucleotides agree with TRBD1. V lost 1 base, J lost 1 base, and 7 bases stayed unmatched. In germline, CDR1 is SGHNT, CDR2 YENEEA. The CDR3 consists of 17 residues.

Concerning this clonotype: This sequence may be a read error, since a much larger clone differs from it by one base. This chain joins TRBV2 and TRBJ1-2; maybe TRBD1 (5 bases). The CDR3 covers 14 residues. In germline, CDR1 is SNHLY, CDR2 FYNNEI. The CDR3 here is CASSASTANCGYTF. CDR3 coding DNA: TGTGCCAGCAGTGCCTCGACAGCGAACTGTGGCTACACCTTC.

The chain combines TRBV29-1 with TRBJ1-1; 9 nucleotides match TRBD1. Germline V gene sequence: CDR1 SQVTM, CDR2 ANQGSEA. The V segment lost 6 bases and the J segment 5 bases; nucleotides outside the gene matches: 4. The CDR3 is 12 amino acids. The CDR3 region is CSVRTGVTEAFF. CDR3 nucleotide sequence: TGCAGCGTCCGGACAGGGGTTACTGAAGCTTTCTTT. The full variable domain, its missing parts supplied by reference TRBV29-1 and TRBJ1-1, is SAVISQKPSRDICQRGTSLTIQCQVDSQVTMMFWYRQQPGQSLTLIATANQGSEATYESGFVIDKFPISRPNLTFSTLTVSNMSPEDSSIYLCSVRTGVTEAFFGQGTRLTVV.

This clonotype was seen at least ten times. This chain uses TRBV6-1 with TRBJ2-5; tentative D call: TRBD1 (6 bases). Trimming left V 6 bases short and J 2 bases short, with 19 bases between. This CDR3 spans 16 amino acids. Germline assignment: CDR1 MNHNS and CDR2 SASEGT. The CDR3 DNA reads as TGTGCCAGCAGACCTTTTAGGACAGCGAGTCAAGAGACCCAGTACTTC. Residues: CASRPFRTASQETQYF.

This clonotype was picked up a small number of times. The chain joins TRBV12-3 or TRBV12-4 to TRBJ2-6, with no clear D. This CDR3 is 14 amino acids long. Trimming pared 8 bases from V and 0 bases from J, leaving 8 bases between. CDR3 DNA sequence: TGTGCCAGCGAACACCTCTCTGGGGCCAACGTCCTGACTTTC. Translation gives CASEHLSGANVLTF.

This clonotype was counted only a few times. J is TRBJ2-2 and V is TRBV20-1, with D perhaps TRBD1 (8 bases). Deletions cut 6 bases from V and 4 bases from J, with 15 bases between. The germline V gene has CDR1 DFQATT and CDR2 SNEGSKA (reference sequence). This CDR3 contains 14 residues. CDR3 DNA sequence: TGCAGTGCCCGGACAGGGAGGGGCACCGGGGAGCTGTTTTTT. Translating it yields CSARTGRGTGELFF.

This chain links TRBV20-1 with TRBJ1-2; D is uncertain. CDR1 is DFQATT and CDR2 is SNEGSKA in the germline V gene (reference sequence). The CDR3 runs to 11 residues. Trimming took off 5 bases at V and 5 bases at J, with 9 bases between the two ends. The CDR3 loop reads CSAPGGYGYTF. For the CDR3, the DNA is TGCAGTGCTCCCGGCGGGTATGGCTACACCTTC.

This clonotype was detected ten times or more. The chain joins TRBV5-1 to TRBJ1-4; 7 nucleotides agree with TRBD1. The V gene end was trimmed by 2 bases and the J gene end by 2 bases; junction bases not matched to a gene: 0. The germline CDR1 and CDR2 sequences are SGHRS and YFSETQ. The CDR3 consists of 14 residues. The chain's CDR3 is CASSLQGTNEKLFF. DNA for the CDR3: TGCGCCAGCAGCTTACAGGGGACTAATGAAAAACTGTTTTTT. The complete variable domain, with remaining parts taken from reference TRBV5-1 and TRBJ1-4, reads KAGVTQTPRYLIKTRGQQVTLSCSPISGHRSVSWYQQTPGQGLQFLFEYFSETQRNKGNFPGRFSGRQFSNSRSEMNVSTLELGDSALYLCASSLQGTNEKLFFGSGTQLSVL.

V gene TRBV28 combines with J gene TRBJ1-5; 11 nucleotides align to TRBD1. V lost 3 bases, J lost 4 bases, and 5 bases stayed unmatched. This CDR3 is built from 16 residues. Germline-derived CDR1 and CDR2 are MDHEN and SYDVKM. The CDR3 bases are TGTGCCAGCAGTTTCTCTGGGACAGGGGGGAATCAGCCCCAGCATTTT. Translation gives CASSFSGTGGNQPQHF.

This clonotype has at least ten counts. CDR3 sequence (DNA): TGTGCCATCAGTGACAGGAGGAGAGCAACTAATGAAAAACTGTTTTTT. Translated: CAISDRRRATNEKLFF. The genes are TRBV10-3 and TRBJ1-4, with unresolved D. The CDR3 loop spans 16 amino acids. Trimming took 3 bases from V and 0 from J, leaving 11 bases between them. Germline values: CDR1 ENHRY, CDR2 SYGVKD.

In this sample, this clonotype turned up many times. This CDR3 reads CASSLGDRFKNIQYF. As DNA, the CDR3 is TGTGCCAGCAGTTTAGGGGACAGGTTCAAAAACATTCAGTACTTC. The chain carries TRBV12-3 or TRBV12-4 and TRBJ2-4; 8 bases line up with TRBD1. The V and J ends lost 1 base and 3 bases, in that order; junction bases with no gene match: 2. The CDR3 sequence is 15 residues long.

The chain joins TRBV9 to TRBJ1-6, with D unclear. Germline values: CDR1 SGDLS, CDR2 YYNGEE. This CDR3 has 15 residues. Trimming shortened V by 0 bases and J by 9 bases, and 13 bases separated the two germline ends. Here the CDR3 reads CASSVGNSLLSPLHF. CDR3 sequence (DNA): TGTGCCAGCAGCGTAGGAAACAGCCTCCTTTCACCCCTCCACTTT. The full variable domain, in which reference TRBV9 and TRBJ1-6 provide the parts outside the CDR3, is DSGVTQTPKHLITATGQRVTLRCSPRSGDLSVYWYQQSLDQGLQFLIQYYNGEERAKGNILERFSAQQFPDLHSELNLSSLELGDSALYFCASSVGNSLLSPLHFGNGTRLTVT.

With respect to this clonotype: A read error is likely here: a far larger clone is one base away. This chain joins TRBV10-3 and TRBJ2-1; D call uncertain. The CDR3 is 14 residues long. With 5 bases removed from V and 5 bases from J, the gap between germline ends came to 13 bases. CDR1 is ENHRY, CDR2 SYGVKD, per germline. As DNA, the CDR3 is TGTGCCATCAGTCTTCGGACCGGGCACAATGAGCAGTTCTTC. Protein product: CAISLRTGHNEQFF.

This sequence joins TRBV6-6 and TRBJ1-2, with 7 positions matching TRBD1. The CDR3 covers 17 residues. Germline trimming cut 0 bases from V and 6 bases from J; bases unmatched to any gene: 13. Germline V gives CDR1 MNHNY, CDR2 SVGAGI (reference sequence). The CDR3: CASSYSIKGTGDHGYTF. CDR3 bases: TGTGCCAGCAGTTACTCGATTAAGGGCACAGGGGATCATGGCTACACCTTC.

This clonotype came up many times. The chain employs TRBV20-1 and TRBJ1-4; unclear D gene. Per the germline V gene, CDR1 is DFQATT and CDR2 is SNEGSKA (reference sequence). The CDR3 is 15 amino acids. V was trimmed by 0 bases and J by 3 bases, leaving 11 bases between them. The CDR3 DNA is TGCAGTGCTAGAGATCATCGGGCCTCTAATGAAAAACTGTTTTTT. Translated: CSARDHRASNEKLFF.

This clonotype was observed many times. The V gene is TRBV28, the J gene TRBJ2-7, with D unclear. Deletions cut 3 bases from V and 5 bases from J, with 5 bases between. The CDR3 contains 11 residues. Germline-derived CDR1 and CDR2 are MDHEN and SYDVKM. The CDR3 bases are TGTGCCAGCAGTTTCCCGGACGAGCAGTACTTC. It yields the protein CASSFPDEQYF.